The source of this TCR beta chain is a study of T cell responses to AZD1222 COVID-19 vaccine. Germline values: CDR1 SEHNR, CDR2 FQNEAQ (reference sequence). Losses at the gene ends were 3 bases for V and 10 bases for J; bases not matched to a gene: 2. The CDR3 has 12 residues. With regard to this clone: The antigen is not known.

Study outcomes and limitations: Reportedly, nearly half the spike-specific TCRs target unmutated variant regions. Distributed over spike, vaccine-associated CD4 TCRs predominated at 160-218 and 743-854. At baseline, just five to seven AZD1222 recipients tested seropositive.

The assay was immunoSEQ multiplex PCR, and TCRdb's table has in-frame clones only and misses some. The data contain 150,000 to 200,000 clones, roughly 92% of them singletons. Pooling covered second doses at about 4 or about 12 weeks. The sequencing here drew on peripheral blood, taken 28 days after the second AZD1222 dose. The origin of this receptor is an adult who received the AZD1222 COVID-19 vaccine. This chain connects TRBV7-9 to TRBJ2-1; TRBD1 aligns across 8 bases. CDR3 residues: CASSFGQGEQFF. In nucleotides, the CDR3 is TGTGCCAGCAGCTTCGGACAGGGAGAGCAGTTCTTC.